The next 26 T cell receptor beta chains were all read from a single sample in a study of T cell responses to AZD1222 COVID-19 vaccine. The data were produced by immunoSEQ multiplex PCR, yet TCRdb's version contains in-frame clones alone and is incomplete. Among tens of thousands of clones listed, 88% were seen once. The source material was peripheral blood, sampled 28 days after the second AZD1222 dose. The source of these receptors is an adult who received the AZD1222 COVID-19 vaccine.

The chain has TRBV4-3 and TRBJ1-4; D remains ambiguous. The CDR3 has 16 residues. Germline V gene lookup returns CDR1 LGHNA and CDR2 YSLEER. V was pared by 0 bases and J by 5 bases, with 13 bases between. The CDR3 loop reads CASSQERSRQNEKLFF. The CDR3 DNA reads as TGCGCCAGCAGCCAAGAAAGAAGCAGGCAGAATGAAAAACTGTTTTTT.

This clone was recorded a few times. The rearrangement joins TRBV27 to TRBJ2-7; D not certain. The V gene's germline CDR1 is MNHEY and CDR2 SMNVEV (reference sequence). Trimming removed 3 bases from V and 4 bases from J, with 10 bases in between. The CDR3 loop spans 13 amino acids. The CDR3 region is CASSLSPAYEQYF. DNA for the CDR3: TGTGCCAGCAGTTTGAGTCCCGCATACGAGCAGTACTTC.

This clone appeared once. The rearrangement joins TRBV7-3 to TRBJ1-5; D might be TRBD1 (5 bases). This CDR3 region has 13 residues. The V end was cut by 5 bases, the J end by 6 bases, with 11 bases between. CDR1 SGHTA and CDR2 FQGTGA come from the germline V gene. This CDR3 is CASSAQGTQPQHF. Written as DNA, the CDR3 is TGTGCCAGCAGCGCGCAGGGTACTCAGCCCCAGCATTTT.

The chain recombines TRBV19 with TRBJ2-5, with D hard to call. Deletions cut 1 base from V and 5 bases from J, with 5 bases between. In germline, CDR1 is LNHDA, CDR2 SQIVND (reference sequence). The length of the CDR3 is 12 residues. This CDR3 is CASSIGRETQYF. For the CDR3, the DNA is TGTGCCAGTAGTATAGGAAGGGAGACCCAGTACTTC. Full variable domain (missing parts from reference TRBV19 and TRBJ2-5): DGGITQSPKYLFRKEGQNVTLSCEQNLNHDAMYWYRQDPGQGLRLIYYSQIVNDFQKGDIAEGYSVSREKKESFPLTVTSAQKNPTAFYLCASSIGRETQYFGPGTRLLVL.

The genes are TRBV4-1 and TRBJ1-2, with TRBD1 identical over 12 bases. V dropped 1 base and J dropped 8; count of bases not matched to a gene: 8. Germline loops: CDR1 MGHRA, CDR2 YSYEKL. This CDR3 comprises 16 residues. The CDR3 bases are TGCGCCAGCAGCCAAGGTCCGGGACAGGGGGCGCAAGGCTACACCTTC. Amino acids: CASSQGPGQGAQGYTF.

The chain joins TRBV7-9 to TRBJ1-2, with D tentatively TRBD1 (5 bases). This CDR3 spans 15 amino acids. Germline CDR1 and CDR2: SEHNR and FQNEAQ (reference sequence). V lost 3 bases and J lost 0, with 11 bases in between. In nucleotides, the CDR3 is TGTGCCAGCAGCTTTACAGGCTTAGCTAACTATGGCTACACCTTC. It codes for CASSFTGLANYGYTF.

The DNA for the CDR3 is TGTGCCAGCAGATTAGCGGGGACCTCCTCCTACGAGCAGTACTTC. Translating it yields CASRLAGTSSYEQYF. This rearrangement joins TRBV5-6 to TRBJ2-7; TRBD2 aligns across 8 bases. V trimming: 5 bases; J trimming: 0 bases; junction bases outside the gene matches: 7. The CDR3 runs to 15 residues. The germline V gene encodes CDR1 SGHDT and CDR2 YYEEEE.

The rearrangement joins TRBV30 to TRBJ2-5; 10 bases agree with TRBD2. The V and J ends lost 2 bases and 5 bases, in that order; junction bases with no gene match: 8. Germline-derived CDR1 and CDR2 are GTSNPN and SVGIG (reference sequence). CDR3 length: 15 amino acids. CDR3 sequence (DNA): TGTGCCTGGAGTTCTCAGCGGGGGGGCCGTGAGACCCAGTACTTC. Encoded protein: CAWSSQRGGRETQYF.

This sequence joins TRBV18 and TRBJ2-2; TRBD1 agrees at 7 bases. V shed 4 bases and J 5 bases; nucleotides not matched to a gene: 13. The germline V gene encodes CDR1 KGHSH and CDR2 LQKENI. The CDR3 spans 17 residues. CDR3 region: CASSQTLQGTQTGELFF. CDR3 coding DNA: TGTGCCAGCTCACAAACCCTACAGGGGACCCAAACCGGGGAGCTGTTTTTT.

The chain is built from TRBV7-9 and TRBJ1-4, with 9 positions matching TRBD1. This CDR3 comprises 16 residues. V gave up 6 bases and J gave up 7 bases; unmatched junction bases: 12. Per the germline V gene, CDR1 is SEHNR and CDR2 is FQNEAQ (reference sequence). CDR3 sequence (DNA): TGTGCCAGCAGAGCAAACAGGGGGCGCGAAGGTGAAAAACTGTTTTTT. This gives the protein CASRANRGREGEKLFF. The entire variable domain, with the rest obtained from reference TRBV7-9 and TRBJ1-4, is as follows: DTGVSQNPRHKITKRGQNVTFRCDPISEHNRLYWYRQTLGQGPEFLTYFQNEAQLEKSRLLSDRFSAERPKGSFSTLEIQRTEQGDSAMYLCASRANRGREGEKLFFGSGTQLSVL.

The chain combines TRBV11-2 with TRBJ2-7, with D possibly matching TRBD1 (5 bases). The germline V and J ends were trimmed by 1 base and 5 bases, with 12 bases remaining between them. CDR3 length equals 14 residues. Germline-derived CDR1 and CDR2 are SGHAT and FQNNGV. As DNA, the CDR3 is TGTGCCAGCAGCTTAGTTCAGGGTAGAGACGAGCAGTACTTC. Its translation: CASSLVQGRDEQYF.

The table lists this clone with a count of one. The chain combines TRBV7-9 with TRBJ2-7; D gene ambiguous. Per the germline V gene, CDR1 is SEHNR and CDR2 is FQNEAQ (reference sequence). Trimming shortened V by 4 bases and J by 3 bases, and 10 bases separated the two germline ends. This CDR3 spans 13 amino acids. CDR3 region: CASSSTPSYEQYF. CDR3 DNA: TGTGCCAGCAGCTCCACCCCGAGCTACGAGCAGTACTTC.

The chain joins TRBV5-1 to TRBJ2-7; 8 nucleotides match TRBD1. The germline V gene encodes CDR1 SGHRS and CDR2 YFSETQ. J was trimmed by 0 bases and V by 4 bases; bases with no gene match: 3. The CDR3 has 14 residues. The CDR3 sequence is CASSRQGSSYEQYF. The CDR3, as DNA: TGCGCCAGCAGCCGACAGGGGAGCTCCTACGAGCAGTACTTC.

The J gene is TRBJ1-2, the V gene TRBV28; 7 bases fit TRBD1. Trimming cost V 4 bases and J 3 bases; bases outside gene matches: 14. The CDR3 contains 17 residues. Germline assignment: CDR1 MDHEN and CDR2 SYDVKM. CDR3 nucleotide sequence: TGTGCCAGCAGTTCCCCTTTAGGGACAGCCGATTACTATGGCTACACCTTC. As protein: CASSSPLGTADYYGYTF.

This clone was counted a single time. J is TRBJ1-1 and V is TRBV7-3; a weak D match, TRBD1 (6 bases). This CDR3 spans 12 amino acids. The V gene lost 5 bases and the J gene lost 5 bases, with 9 bases spanning the gap. The V gene's germline CDR1 is SGHTA and CDR2 FQGTGA. CDR3 region: CASSGGATEAFF. The DNA for the CDR3 is TGTGCCAGCAGCGGGGGCGCGACTGAAGCTTTCTTT.

This clone has only one observation. The genes are TRBV27 and TRBJ2-7; tentative D call: TRBD1 (6 bases). The CDR3 is made up of 12 amino acids. V lost 5 bases, J lost 7 bases, and 12 bases lay in between. Germline values: CDR1 MNHEY, CDR2 SMNVEV (reference sequence). CDR3 coding DNA: TGTGCCAGCAGTCTGACAGGATCTGAGCAGTACTTC. Translation: CASSLTGSEQYF.

V usage is TRBV11-3 and J usage is TRBJ1-2; the match to TRBD1 covers 7 bases. Trimming took 2 bases from V and 6 from J; bases not matched to a gene: 3. This CDR3 is built from 13 residues. CDR1 is SGHNT and CDR2 is YENEEA in the germline V gene. The CDR3: CASSLPQGNGYTF. The CDR3 DNA reads TGTGCCAGCAGCTTACCACAGGGGAATGGCTACACCTTC. The whole variable domain, filled in from reference TRBV11-3 and TRBJ1-2, reads EAGVVQSPRYKIIEKKQPVAFWCNPISGHNTLYWYLQNLGQGPELLIRYENEEAVDDSQLPKDRFSAERLKGVDSTLKIQPAELGDSAVYLCASSLPQGNGYTFGSGTRLTVV.

In this sample, this clone turned up a few times. This chain joins TRBV20-1 and TRBJ1-6, with no clear D. This CDR3 is built from 12 residues. V was trimmed by 3 bases and J by 8 bases, leaving 8 bases between them. From germline, CDR1 is DFQATT and CDR2 SNEGSKA (reference sequence). The CDR3 sequence: CSASSNDSPLHF. The CDR3 nucleotides are TGCAGTGCTAGTTCTAATGATTCACCCCTCCACTTT.

This clone was picked up a small number of times. The gene calls are TRBV7-9 and TRBJ2-1; 9 nucleotides line up with TRBD2. From germline, CDR1 is SEHNR and CDR2 FQNEAQ (reference sequence). The CDR3 has 15 amino acids. V dropped 1 base and J dropped 13; count of bases not matched to a gene: 11. The CDR3 here is CASSLDPLAGGPQFF. The CDR3 DNA reads TGTGCCAGCAGCTTAGATCCCTTGGCGGGGGGGCCTCAGTTCTTC.

This rearrangement joins TRBV2 to TRBJ1-2; D is possibly TRBD1 (5 bases). Trimming took off 1 base at V and 8 bases at J, with 11 bases between the two ends. CDR3 size: 13 residues. Per germline, CDR1 SNHLY and CDR2 FYNNEI. The CDR3 DNA reads TGTGCCAGCAGTGAAGACCAGGGTTACGGCTACACCTTC. Encoded protein: CASSEDQGYGYTF.

The V gene is TRBV28, the J gene TRBJ2-7; D possibly corresponds to TRBD2 (6 bases). The germline CDR1 and CDR2 sequences are MDHEN and SYDVKM. The germline V and J ends were trimmed by 4 bases and 2 bases, with 15 bases remaining between them. The CDR3 runs 15 residues. For the CDR3, the DNA is TGTGCCAGCAGTTCCCACGGGACTGGGACCTACGAGCAGTACTTC. Encoded protein: CASSSHGTGTYEQYF.

The V call is TRBV5-1, the J call TRBJ2-5, with D hard to call. Trimming took off 4 bases at V and 3 bases at J, with 16 bases between the two ends. Germline-derived CDR1 and CDR2 are SGHRS and YFSETQ. The CDR3 extends over 15 amino acids. The CDR3 sequence: CASSQVPGRKETQYF. CDR3 DNA: TGCGCCAGCAGCCAGGTGCCGGGCCGAAAAGAGACCCAGTACTTC.

This clone was counted once. This chain links TRBV18 with TRBJ2-2, with 8 positions matching TRBD1. In germline, CDR1 is KGHSH, CDR2 LQKENI. Losses at the gene ends were 3 bases for V and 2 bases for J; bases not matched to a gene: 5. The CDR3 covers 16 residues. The CDR3 sequence: CASSPPGQDNTGELFF. The CDR3 nucleotides are TGTGCCAGCTCACCCCCGGGACAGGATAACACCGGGGAGCTGTTTTTT.

The V gene is TRBV9, the J gene TRBJ2-7, with a tentative D call TRBD2 (6 bases). CDR3 length: 13 amino acids. Germline CDR1 SGDLS, CDR2 YYNGEE. The germline V and J ends were trimmed by 3 bases and 4 bases, with 11 bases remaining between them. The CDR3 region is CASSAGSSYEQYF. DNA of the CDR3: TGTGCCAGCAGCGCCGGGAGTTCGTACGAGCAGTACTTC.

The rearrangement joins TRBV6-5 to TRBJ2-7; 10 nucleotides match TRBD2. Germline V gene sequence: CDR1 MNHEY, CDR2 SVGAGI. The CDR3 loop spans 15 amino acids. The J segment lost 0 bases and the V segment lost 7 bases, leaving 6 bases of the junction unmatched. The CDR3 sequence is CASIWTSGSSYEQYF. CDR3 nucleotide sequence: TGTGCCAGCATCTGGACTAGCGGCAGCTCCTACGAGCAGTACTTC.

The chain carries TRBV4-3 and TRBJ2-3; D call uncertain. Germline V gives CDR1 LGHNA, CDR2 YSLEER. This CDR3 is built from 15 residues. The V end was cut by 0 bases, the J end by 4 bases, with 11 bases between. This chain's CDR3 is CASSQDFGSADTQYF. DNA for the CDR3: TGCGCCAGCAGCCAAGATTTCGGGTCGGCAGATACGCAGTATTTT.